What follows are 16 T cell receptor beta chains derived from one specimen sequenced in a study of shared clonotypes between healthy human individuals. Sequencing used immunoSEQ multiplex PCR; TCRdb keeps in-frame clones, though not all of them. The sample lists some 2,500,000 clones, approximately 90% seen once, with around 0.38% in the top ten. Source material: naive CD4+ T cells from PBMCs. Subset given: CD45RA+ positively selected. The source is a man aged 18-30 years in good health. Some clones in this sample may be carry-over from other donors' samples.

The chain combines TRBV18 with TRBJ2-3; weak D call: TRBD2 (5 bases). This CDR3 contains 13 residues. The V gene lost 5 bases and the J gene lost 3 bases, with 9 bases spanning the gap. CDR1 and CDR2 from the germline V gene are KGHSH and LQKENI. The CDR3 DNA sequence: TGTGCCAGCTCAGAGGGATCTACAGATACGCAGTATTTT. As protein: CASSEGSTDTQYF. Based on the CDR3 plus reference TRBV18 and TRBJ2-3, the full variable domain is NAGVMQNPRHLVRRRGQEARLRCSPMKGHSHVYWYRQLPEEGLKFMVYLQKENIIDESGMPKERFSAEFPKEGPSILRIQQVVRGDSAAYFCASSEGSTDTQYFGPGTRLTVL.

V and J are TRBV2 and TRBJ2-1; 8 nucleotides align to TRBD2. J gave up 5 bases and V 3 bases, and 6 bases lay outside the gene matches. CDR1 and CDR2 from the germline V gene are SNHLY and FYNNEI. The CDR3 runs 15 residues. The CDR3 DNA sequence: TGTGCCAGCAGTGATGTGACTAGCGTACACAATGAGCAGTTCTTC. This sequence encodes CASSDVTSVHNEQFF.

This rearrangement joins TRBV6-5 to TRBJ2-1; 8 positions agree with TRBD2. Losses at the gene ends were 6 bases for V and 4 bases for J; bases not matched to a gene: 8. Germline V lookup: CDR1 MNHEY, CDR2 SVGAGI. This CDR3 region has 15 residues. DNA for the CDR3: TGTGCCAGCAGAAATAGGGGCGGGGGGTACAATGAGCAGTTCTTC. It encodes CASRNRGGGYNEQFF.

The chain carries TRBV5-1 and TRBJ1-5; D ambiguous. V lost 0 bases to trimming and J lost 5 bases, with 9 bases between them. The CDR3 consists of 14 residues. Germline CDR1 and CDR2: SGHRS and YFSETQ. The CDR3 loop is CASSLGVEDQPQHF. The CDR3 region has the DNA TGCGCCAGCAGCTTGGGAGTAGAAGATCAGCCCCAGCATTTT.

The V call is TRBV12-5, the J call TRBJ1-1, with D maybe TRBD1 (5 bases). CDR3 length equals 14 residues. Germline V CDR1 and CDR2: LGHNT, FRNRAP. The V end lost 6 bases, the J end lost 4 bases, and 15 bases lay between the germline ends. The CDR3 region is CASGGEAFSTEAFF. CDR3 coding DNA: TGTGCTAGTGGGGGGGAGGCGTTCTCCACTGAAGCTTTCTTT. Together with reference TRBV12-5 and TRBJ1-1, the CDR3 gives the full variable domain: DARVTQTPRHKVTEMGQEVTMRCQPILGHNTVFWYRQTMMQGLELLAYFRNRAPLDDSGMPKDRFSAEMPDATLATLKIQPSEPRDSAVYFCASGGEAFSTEAFFGQGTRLTVV.

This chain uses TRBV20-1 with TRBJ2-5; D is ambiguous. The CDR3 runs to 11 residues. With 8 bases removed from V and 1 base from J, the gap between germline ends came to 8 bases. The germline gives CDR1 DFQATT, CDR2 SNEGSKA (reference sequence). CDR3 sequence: CSSRVQETQYF. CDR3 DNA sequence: TGCAGTTCAAGAGTCCAAGAGACCCAGTACTTC.

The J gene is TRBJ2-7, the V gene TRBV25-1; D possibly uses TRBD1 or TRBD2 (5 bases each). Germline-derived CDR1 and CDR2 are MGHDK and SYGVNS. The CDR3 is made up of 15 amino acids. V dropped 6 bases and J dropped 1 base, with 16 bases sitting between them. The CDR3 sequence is CASRKGDAGSYEQYF. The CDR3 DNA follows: TGTGCCAGCAGAAAAGGGGACGCCGGTTCCTACGAGCAGTACTTC.

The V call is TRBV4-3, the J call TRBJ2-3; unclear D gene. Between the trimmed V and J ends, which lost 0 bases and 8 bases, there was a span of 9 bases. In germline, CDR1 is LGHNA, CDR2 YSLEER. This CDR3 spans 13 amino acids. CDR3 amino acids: CASSQDGTGTQYF. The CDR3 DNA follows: TGCGCCAGCAGCCAAGATGGAACGGGTACGCAGTATTTT.

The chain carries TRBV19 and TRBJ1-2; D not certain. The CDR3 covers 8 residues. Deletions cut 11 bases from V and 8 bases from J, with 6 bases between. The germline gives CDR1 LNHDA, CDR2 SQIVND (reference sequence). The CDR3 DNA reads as TGTGCCTCCGAGGGCTACACCTTC. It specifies CASEGYTF.

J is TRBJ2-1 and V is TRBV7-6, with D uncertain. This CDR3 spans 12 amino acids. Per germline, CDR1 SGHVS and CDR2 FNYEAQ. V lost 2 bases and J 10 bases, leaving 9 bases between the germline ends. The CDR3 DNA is TGTGCCAGCAGCTTATTGGGTTACGAGCAGTTCTTC. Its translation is CASSLLGYEQFF.

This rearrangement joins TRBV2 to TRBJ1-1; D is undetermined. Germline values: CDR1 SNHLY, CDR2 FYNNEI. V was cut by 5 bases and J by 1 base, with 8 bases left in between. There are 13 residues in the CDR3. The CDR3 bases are TGTGCCAGCAGTCCTGGTGGGAACACTGAAGCTTTCTTT. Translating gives CASSPGGNTEAFF.

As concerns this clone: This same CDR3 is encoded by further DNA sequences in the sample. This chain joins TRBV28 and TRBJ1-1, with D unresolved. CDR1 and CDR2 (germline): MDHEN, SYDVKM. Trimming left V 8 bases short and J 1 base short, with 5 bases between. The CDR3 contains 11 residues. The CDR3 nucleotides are TGTGCCAGCGGAGGGAACACTGAAGCTTTCTTT. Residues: CASGGNTEAFF.

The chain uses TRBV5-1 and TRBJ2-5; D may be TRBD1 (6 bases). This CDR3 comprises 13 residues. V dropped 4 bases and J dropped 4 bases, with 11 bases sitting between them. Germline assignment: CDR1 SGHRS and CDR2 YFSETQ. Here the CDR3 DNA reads TGCGCCAGCAGCGCGGACAGACCAGAGACCCAGTACTTC. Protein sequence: CASSADRPETQYF. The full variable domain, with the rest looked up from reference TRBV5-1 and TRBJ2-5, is KAGVTQTPRYLIKTRGQQVTLSCSPISGHRSVSWYQQTPGQGLQFLFEYFSETQRNKGNFPGRFSGRQFSNSRSEMNVSTLELGDSALYLCASSADRPETQYFGPGTRLLVL.

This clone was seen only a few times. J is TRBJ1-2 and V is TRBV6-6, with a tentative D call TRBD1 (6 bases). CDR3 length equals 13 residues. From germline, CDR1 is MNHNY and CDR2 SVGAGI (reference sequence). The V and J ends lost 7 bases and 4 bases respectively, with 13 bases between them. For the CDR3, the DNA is TGTGCCAGCATTAGACAGGTCGGCTATGGCTACACCTTC. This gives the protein CASIRQVGYGYTF.

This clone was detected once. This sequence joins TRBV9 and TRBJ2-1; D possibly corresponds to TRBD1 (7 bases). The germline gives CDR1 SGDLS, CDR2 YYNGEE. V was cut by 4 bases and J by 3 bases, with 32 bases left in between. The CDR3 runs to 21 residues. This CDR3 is CASSPPIDGIWRDRSYNEQFF. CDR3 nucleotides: TGTGCCAGCAGCCCACCAATAGACGGAATCTGGCGGGACAGAAGCTACAATGAGCAGTTCTTC. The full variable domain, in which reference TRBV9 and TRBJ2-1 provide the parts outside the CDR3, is DSGVTQTPKHLITATGQRVTLRCSPRSGDLSVYWYQQSLDQGLQFLIQYYNGEERAKGNILERFSAQQFPDLHSELNLSSLELGDSALYFCASSPPIDGIWRDRSYNEQFFGPGTRLTVL.

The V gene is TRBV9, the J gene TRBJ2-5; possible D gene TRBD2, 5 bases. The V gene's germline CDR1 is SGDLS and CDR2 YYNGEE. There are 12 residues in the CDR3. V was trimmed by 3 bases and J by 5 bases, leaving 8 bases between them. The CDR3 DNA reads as TGTGCCAGCAGCGCCCCGGGGGAGACCCAGTACTTC. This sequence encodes CASSAPGETQYF.